This T cell receptor (beta chain) was recorded in a study of shared clonotypes between healthy human individuals. Study overall: A couple of women and a few men aged 18 to 49 served as donors. Findings and caveats of the study: Sequencing depth was predicted to influence how clonotypes are shared among donors.

Original analysis: Filtering differed, since immunoSEQ gave only junction sequences and no quality scores. This table comes from immunoSEQ multiplex PCR, and its TCRdb copy is limited to in-frame clones, with some not included. That table supplies the V and J calls and clone size; D and trimming were determined from the DNA. This sample has more than 200,000 clones, with over 50% found just once. CDR3 length: 17 residues. V dropped 1 base and J dropped 4; count of bases not matched to a gene: 10. The germline CDR1 and CDR2 sequences are LNHNV and YYDKDF (reference sequence). All of the donors resided in Nashville, Tennessee, and each was a Caucasian adult. With regard to this clone: Its antigen is as yet unknown.

The chain has TRBV15 and TRBJ2-3; 8 bases line up with TRBD1. The receptor's source is a man aged 25 to 45 in good health. Sequenced input: memory CD4+ T cells sorted from blood. The subset here: CD45RA-negative fraction. The CDR3 sequence: CATSRAPRQGFADTQYF. Here the CDR3 DNA reads TGTGCCACCAGCAGAGCACCGAGACAGGGGTTCGCAGATACGCAGTATTTT.